The clone carrying this TCR beta chain was seen only a few times. This record belongs to a study of blood T cell repertoires in COVID-19. The wider study: Sites across the United States, Italy and Spain contributed samples from acute and convalescent COVID-19. Sample material is recorded as cDNA or gDNA derived from T cells, B-cell-depleted T cells, or PBMCs.

Original handling: It was from reference gene primer amplification that nucleated cell counts were estimated. The protocol was immunoSEQ multiplex PCR, while the TCRdb copy is restricted to in-frame clones and leaves out a portion. D and trimming were read from the DNA, whereas the V and J calls and clone size are those reported in that table. The sample lists under 85,000 clones, over 75% occurring once. The CDR3 sequence is 14 residues long. From germline, CDR1 is MDHEN and CDR2 SYDVKM. The V end lost 4 bases, the J end lost 7 bases, and 14 bases lay between the germline ends. Sequencing was performed on peripheral blood. The V call is TRBV28, the J call TRBJ1-5; tentatively, D is TRBD1 (6 bases). The sequence was collected from a man aged 45 to 65 with acute or convalescent COVID-19. CDR3 sequence: CASSSPGVRQPQHF. Here the CDR3 DNA reads TGTGCCAGCAGTTCACCAGGGGTCCGGCAGCCCCAGCATTTT.